This section outlines one T cell receptor beta chain sequence together with its context. The sample belongs to a study of blood T cell repertoires in COVID-19. The overall study: Samples of COVID-19 (acute and convalescent) were obtained from the United States, Italy and Spain.

The CDR3 consists of 15 residues. The germline V gene encodes CDR1 SEHNR and CDR2 FQNEAQ (reference sequence). The V end lost 7 bases, the J end lost 0 bases, and 16 bases lay between the germline ends. TCRdb's table, derived via immunoSEQ multiplex PCR, lists solely in-frame clones and lacks some. Of 80,000 to 100,000 clones in the sample, roughly 80% were seen once. What was sequenced was peripheral blood. This chain connects TRBV7-9 to TRBJ2-7, with a tentative D call TRBD2 (5 bases). The sequence came from a human donor in a cohort sampled during active COVID-19. CDR3: CASTLGAESSYEQYF. CDR3 nucleotide sequence: TGTGCCAGCACCCTCGGAGCGGAAAGCTCCTACGAGCAGTACTTC.